These T cell receptor beta chains were read from a single sample in a study of blood T cell repertoires in COVID-19. Clones were read by immunoSEQ multiplex PCR, and TCRdb kept only the in-frame ones, dropping some. The profile shows roughly 300,000 clones, 89% of them singletons. Sequenced sample: peripheral blood. These receptors originate from a woman aged 25 to 39 with COVID-19, enrolled during active disease. The CDR3 runs from the conserved cysteine through the conserved F or W. A D gene is named only where the DNA matches it firmly. Where a row states a size, it is once, few, many or the class of an expanded clone; other rows omit it.

>-|17|TRBD2|TRBV5-5|TRBJ2-1
TGTGCCAGCAAAGTAACGGGGGGGCTGTCCTCCTACAATGAGCAGTTCTTC
CASKVTGGLSSYNEQFF
>few|13|-|TRBV10-3|TRBJ2-7
TGTGCCAGCGGTTATAGCACGGGATACGAGCAGTACTTC
CASGYSTGYEQYF
>-|13|TRBD1|TRBV12-3/TRBV12-4|TRBJ2-7
TGTGCCAGCAGCGATAGGGACAGCTACGAGCAGTACTTC
CASSDRDSYEQYF
>-|12|-|TRBV24-1|TRBJ2-5
TGTGCCACCAGTGATTTCGAAGAGACCCAGTACTTC
CATSDFEETQYF
>-|16|TRBD2|TRBV7-2|TRBJ2-7
TGTGCCAGCAGCCAACTAGCGGGGGTTTCTCTCTACGAGCAGTACTTC
CASSQLAGVSLYEQYF
>-|15|-|TRBV4-3|TRBJ2-3
TGCGCCAGCAGCCAAGACAGGGTGGGTCGAGATACGCAGTATTTT
CASSQDRVGRDTQYF
>-|18|TRBD1|TRBV7-9|TRBJ2-1
TGTGCCAGCAGCTTAGACCCGGGACAGGGTGTTTGGACTAATGAGCAGTTCTTC
CASSLDPGQGVWTNEQFF
>-|12|-|TRBV2|TRBJ1-2
TGTGCCAGCAGTGAAAACTCCTATGGCTACACCTTC
CASSENSYGYTF
>-|16|TRBD2|TRBV11-3|TRBJ2-1
TGTGCCAGCACCATAGGGAGGGTGGGCTCCTACAATGAGCAGTTCTTC
CASTIGRVGSYNEQFF
>-|16|-|TRBV5-1|TRBJ2-6
TGCGCCAGCAGCCTCCAACTCAACCCTGGGGCCAACGTCCTGACTTTC
CASSLQLNPGANVLTF
>once|14|TRBD1|TRBV2|TRBJ1-4
TGTGCCAGCACCTTAAACAGGGGTTTGGAAAAACTGTTTTTT
CASTLNRGLEKLFF
>-|14|-|TRBV11-3|TRBJ1-2
TGTGCCAGCAGCCCGGCCGGACAGTCTGGTGGCTACACCTTC
CASSPAGQSGGYTF
>-|12|TRBD1|TRBV3-1/TRBV3-2|TRBJ1-1
TGTGCCAGCAGCCATGACAGGGCTGAAGCTTTCTTT
CASSHDRAEAFF
>-|13|-|TRBV28|TRBJ1-2
TGTGCCAGCAGTTTCGCGGGGGACTATGGCTACACCTTC
CASSFAGDYGYTF
>-|15|-|TRBV19|TRBJ1-1
TGTGCCAGTAGTGACGCCTTGGGCAGCAACACTGAAGCTTTCTTT
CASSDALGSNTEAFF
>once|11|-|TRBV30|TRBJ1-1
TGTGCCTGGAGTGTATATAGTGAAGCTTTCTTT
CAWSVYSEAFF
>-|15|-|TRBV10-3|TRBJ1-4
TGTGCCATCAGTGAGACGGGGGAAGCGGGTGAAAAACTGTTTTTT
CAISETGEAGEKLFF
>-|16|-|TRBV19|TRBJ1-5
TGTGCCAGTAGTGGGGCTGAAGGACGTGACAATCAGCCCCAGCATTTT
CASSGAEGRDNQPQHF
>-|15|-|TRBV2|TRBJ1-6
TGTGCCAGCAGTGAAATTGCGGGCAGGGGCTCACCCCTCCACTTT
CASSEIAGRGSPLHF
>-|15|-|TRBV21-1|TRBJ1-2
TGTGCCAGCAGCAAACCCTGGGCCGCAAACTATGGCTACACCTTC
CASSKPWAANYGYTF
>-|15|-|TRBV5-1|TRBJ2-2
TGCGCCAGCAGCTTGGGTGGACAGAACACCGGGGAGCTGTTTTTT
CASSLGGQNTGELFF
>-|15|TRBD1|TRBV4-1|TRBJ2-3
TGCGCCAGCAGCCAAAGACAGGGCAGAACAGATACGCAGTATTTT
CASSQRQGRTDTQYF
>-|14|-|TRBV7-9|TRBJ1-2
TGTGCCAGCAGCTTTTCTGAGGGTAGATGGGGCTACACCTTC
CASSFSEGRWGYTF
>-|14|TRBD1|TRBV12-5|TRBJ1-4
TGTGCTAGTGGGACAGGGCAAACTAATGAAAAACTGTTTTTT
CASGTGQTNEKLFF
>-|15|TRBD2|TRBV7-8|TRBJ2-7
TGTGCCAGCAGCCCCCGGACTAGCGGATCCTACGAGCAGTACTTC
CASSPRTSGSYEQYF
>-|16|TRBD1|TRBV7-2|TRBJ1-2
TGTGCCAGCAGCCCCGGAGGGGGCAAGGGGGGTTATGGCTACACCTTC
CASSPGGGKGGYGYTF
>-|15|-|TRBV20-1|TRBJ2-5
TGCAGTGCTAGTGGCCACGGGTCGCTCCAAGAGACCCAGTACTTC
CSASGHGSLQETQYF
>-|16|TRBD2|TRBV7-3|TRBJ2-7
TGTGCCAGCAGCCCGCAACCGGGACTAGCGCCCCACGAGCAGTACTTC
CASSPQPGLAPHEQYF
>few|14|-|TRBV4-1|TRBJ1-6
TGCGCCAGCAGCCAAGAGGCGGGTGGTTCACCCCTCCACTTT
CASSQEAGGSPLHF
>-|16|TRBD2|TRBV5-1|TRBJ2-5
TGCGCCAGCAGCTTGTGGCTCGGGGGGGCAGAAGAGACCCAGTACTTC
CASSLWLGGAEETQYF
>few|16|-|TRBV28|TRBJ1-2
TGTGCCAGCAGAGGGGTAGGTGGCGACAGAAACTATGGCTACACCTTC
CASRGVGGDRNYGYTF
>-|16|-|TRBV18|TRBJ2-3
TGTGCCAGCTCACCACTAAATACTTCTAGCACAGATACGCAGTATTTT
CASSPLNTSSTDTQYF
>-|14|TRBD1|TRBV2|TRBJ2-2
TGTGCCAGCAGCCTGACAGGGTCTATCGGGGAGCTGTTTTTT
CASSLTGSIGELFF
>-|16|-|TRBV28|TRBJ1-2
TGTGCCAGCAGTTTATACCCTCGAGGGCTCGGCGTGGGCTACACCTTC
CASSLYPRGLGVGYTF